Listed below are T cell receptor beta chains from one sample, sequenced in a study of radiotherapy plus CTLA-4 blockade in lung cancer. Method: immunoSEQ multiplex PCR; TCRdb's copy keeps in-frame clones and lacks some. The data show 35,000 to 40,000 clones, 80% to 90% seen once. Sample: peripheral blood, taken from a patient treated with radiotherapy plus ipilimumab. These receptors were taken from a human donor with non-small cell lung cancer whose response to radiotherapy plus ipilimumab could not be evaluated. Both conserved end residues are part of each CDR3. Each record gives: J gene, D gene, V gene, clone size, CDR3 protein, CDR3 DNA. The D gene is left open where the match is weak. The size entry is marked missing in some rows and otherwise reads once, few, many or a size class.

>TRBJ2-5|TRBD2|TRBV28|NA
CASIYSGSETQYF
TGTGCCAGCATATATAGCGGGAGTGAGACCCAGTACTTC
>TRBJ2-1|TRBD2|TRBV19|few
CASSSARGGNEQFF
TGTGCCAGTAGCTCGGCCCGGGGGGGCAATGAGCAGTTCTTC
>TRBJ2-5|TRBD1|TRBV5-1|NA
CASSRFGQAQETQYF
TGCGCCAGCAGCCGATTCGGACAGGCTCAAGAGACCCAGTACTTC
>TRBJ2-1|NA|TRBV12-5|NA
CASGLVSGGRQFF
TGTGCTAGTGGTTTGGTAAGTGGCGGAAGGCAGTTCTTC
>TRBJ2-7|NA|TRBV15|NA
CATSRGPYEQYF
TGTGCCACCAGCAGGGGCCCCTACGAGCAGTACTTC
>TRBJ1-2|NA|TRBV4-2|NA
CASSQAIRQRNYGYTF
TGTGCCAGCAGCCAGGCGATAAGACAGCGTAACTATGGCTACACCTTC
>TRBJ2-3|TRBD2|TRBV19|NA
CASSRTSTSSTDTQYF
TGTGCCAGTAGTAGGACTAGCACATCTAGCACAGATACGCAGTATTTT
>TRBJ2-5|TRBD1|TRBV2|few
CASSAQGVETQYF
TGTGCCAGCAGTGCACAGGGGGTGGAGACCCAGTACTTC
>TRBJ2-1|TRBD1|TRBV6-5|NA
CARTPGQGCNEQFF
TGTGCCAGAACACCGGGACAGGGATGCAATGAGCAGTTCTTC
>TRBJ1-6|TRBD1|TRBV5-5|NA
CASSLVGTANSPLHF
TGTGCCAGCAGCTTGGTCGGGACAGCTAATTCACCCCTCCACTTT
>TRBJ2-7|NA|TRBV5-1|NA
CASSLGQDSYEQYF
TGCGCCAGCAGCTTGGGTCAGGATTCCTACGAGCAGTACTTC
>TRBJ1-2|TRBD1|TRBV11-2|NA
CASSEYRGDYGYTF
TGTGCCAGCAGCGAATACAGGGGCGACTATGGCTACACCTTC
>TRBJ2-3|TRBD1|TRBV4-1|NA
CASSPGQGDITDTQYF
TGCGCCAGCAGTCCAGGACAGGGGGATATAACAGATACGCAGTATTTT
>TRBJ1-3|NA|TRBV7-9|NA
CASRPEGLIGNTIYF
TGTGCCAGCAGACCTGAAGGACTGATAGGAAACACCATATATTTT
>TRBJ1-1|NA|TRBV6-6|NA
CASTDAGARGTEAFF
TGTGCCAGCACCGACGCGGGGGCCCGGGGCACTGAAGCTTTCTTT
>TRBJ1-5|NA|TRBV6-4|NA
CASRPTASNQPQHF
TGTGCCAGCAGACCGACAGCTAGCAATCAGCCCCAGCATTTT
>TRBJ1-2|NA|TRBV28|NA
CASSLALNRVRGYTF
TGTGCCAGCAGTTTAGCCCTAAACAGGGTCAGGGGCTACACCTTC
>TRBJ2-3|TRBD2|TRBV4-2|NA
CASSPRGGTDTQYF
TGTGCCAGCAGCCCTCGGGGGGGCACAGATACGCAGTATTTT
>TRBJ1-4|NA|TRBV6-1|NA
CASSRDPGKNEKLFF
TGTGCCAGCAGCCGGGATCCAGGCAAGAATGAAAAACTGTTTTTT
>TRBJ2-2|NA|TRBV18|NA
CASSPGAGTGELFF
TGTGCCAGCTCGCCAGGCGCGGGCACCGGGGAGCTGTTTTTT
>TRBJ2-3|TRBD2|TRBV5-1|NA
CASSQRTSGGTDTQYF
TGCGCCAGCAGCCAAAGGACTAGCGGTGGCACAGATACGCAGTATTTT
>TRBJ2-2|TRBD2|TRBV7-2|NA
CASSPRAAGANTGELFF
TGTGCCAGCAGCCCACGGGCAGCGGGGGCGAACACCGGGGAGCTGTTTTTT
>TRBJ2-2|NA|TRBV7-9|NA
CASSLREDYTGELFF
TGTGCCAGCAGCTTAAGGGAGGACTACACCGGGGAGCTGTTTTTT
>TRBJ2-2|NA|TRBV7-9|NA
CASSPSSYTGELFF
TGTGCCAGCAGCCCTAGCTCGTACACCGGGGAGCTGTTTTTT
>TRBJ2-3|TRBD2|TRBV5-6|NA
CASSLIAGGRLDTQYF
TGTGCCAGCAGCCTTATAGCGGGGGGGCGATTAGATACGCAGTATTTT
>TRBJ1-5|TRBD1|TRBV19|NA
CASSNSGGVRDQPQHF
TGTGCCAGTAGTAATTCAGGGGGCGTACGGGATCAGCCCCAGCATTTT
>TRBJ1-5|TRBD1|TRBV6-5|NA
CASNGQAPWPQHF
TGTGCCAGCAACGGACAGGCCCCCTGGCCCCAGCATTTT
>TRBJ2-1|NA|TRBV14|NA
CASSPLAGPRRGYNEQFF
TGTGCCAGCAGCCCCCTTGCGGGACCCCGCCGCGGCTACAATGAGCAGTTCTTC
>TRBJ1-1|NA|TRBV27|once
CASSLRGGNTEAFF
TGTGCCAGCAGTTTACGGGGGGGCAACACTGAAGCTTTCTTT
>TRBJ2-4|TRBD2|TRBV20-1|NA
CRGSGENIQYF
TGCAGGGGGAGCGGGGAAAACATTCAGTACTTC
>TRBJ2-2|TRBD1|TRBV5-1|NA
CASRTGVTGELFF
TGCGCCAGCAGGACAGGGGTCACCGGGGAGCTGTTTTTT
>TRBJ2-1|TRBD2|TRBV9|NA
CASSLDLGGRAGEQFF
TGTGCCAGCAGCCTAGATTTGGGCGGGAGGGCGGGAGAGCAGTTCTTC
>TRBJ2-7|TRBD1|TRBV28|few
CASSPGQGWSYEQYF
TGTGCCAGCAGCCCCGGACAGGGGTGGTCCTACGAGCAGTACTTC
>TRBJ2-3|NA|TRBV27|few
CASRPITGTTDTQYF
TGTGCCAGCAGACCTATAACAGGTACTACAGATACGCAGTATTTT
>TRBJ2-7|NA|TRBV5-1|NA
CASSLAWRGGPKAYEQYF
TGCGCCAGCAGCTTGGCCTGGAGGGGGGGTCCCAAAGCCTACGAGCAGTACTTC
>TRBJ1-1|TRBD1|TRBV9|NA
CASSAPRQGLNTEAFF
TGTGCCAGCAGCGCTCCTCGACAGGGGTTGAACACTGAAGCTTTCTTT
>TRBJ2-7|NA|TRBV4-1|once
CASGREASALGVYEQYF
TGCGCCAGCGGAAGGGAGGCTAGCGCACTTGGGGTCTACGAGCAGTACTTC
>TRBJ1-5|TRBD1|TRBV27|NA
CASSPQGGYSNQPQHF
TGTGCCAGCAGTCCACAGGGGGGATATAGCAATCAGCCCCAGCATTTT
>TRBJ1-2|NA|TRBV11-2|NA
CASSLGMGRNYGYTF
TGTGCCAGCAGCTTAGGTATGGGGCGCAACTATGGCTACACCTTC
>TRBJ1-1|TRBD1|TRBV5-8|once
CASSPWRDSRDTEAFF
TGTGCCAGCAGCCCCTGGAGGGACAGTCGAGACACTGAAGCTTTCTTT
>TRBJ2-5|TRBD1|TRBV18|NA
CASSPPRSGGRRETQYF
TGTGCCAGCTCACCACCGAGGTCAGGGGGAAGGAGGGAGACCCAGTACTTC
>TRBJ2-3|TRBD1|TRBV5-6|NA
CASSSTGGATDTQYF
TGTGCCAGCAGCTCGACAGGGGGCGCGACAGATACGCAGTATTTT
>TRBJ2-7|TRBD1|TRBV29-1|NA
CSVLNPGQYYEQYF
TGCAGCGTTCTAAACCCGGGACAGTACTACGAGCAGTACTTC